This T cell receptor (beta chain) was identified in a study of T cells in Graves' hyperthyroidism and ophthalmopathy. Study conclusions and caveats: Peripheral blood also featured most of the thyroid clonotypes expanded above 0.001. The authors' 13 V-J model separated ophthalmopathy from stable hyperthyroidism.

The CDR3 sequence is 14 residues long. The trim removed 4 bases at V and 4 bases at J, leaving 6 bases unmatched. Germline V CDR1 and CDR2: LNHDA, SQIVND (reference sequence). The investigators amplified TCR beta CDR3 regions from RNA transcripts. RT-PCR in the first round (using the HTBI primer set) targeted the TCR CDR3. TCRdb reprocessed the multiplex PCR reads with MiXCR, giving one entry per CDR3 protein. In the table there are about 540,000 distinct CDR3 sequences, 46% of which are singletons. About this clonotype: Its antigen is as yet unknown.

A patient was excluded if there was uncontrolled infection, other autoimmune disease, pregnancy or lactation. This clonotype originated in a young woman with Graves' hyperthyroidism. The J gene is TRBJ2-5, the V gene TRBV19, with TRBD2 matching over 7 bases. The specimen was peripheral blood or thyroid tissue (not recorded which). This CDR3 reads CASSTRDYTETQYF. The CDR3 nucleotides are TGTGCCAGTAGTACCCGGGACTACACAGAGACCCAGTACTTC.